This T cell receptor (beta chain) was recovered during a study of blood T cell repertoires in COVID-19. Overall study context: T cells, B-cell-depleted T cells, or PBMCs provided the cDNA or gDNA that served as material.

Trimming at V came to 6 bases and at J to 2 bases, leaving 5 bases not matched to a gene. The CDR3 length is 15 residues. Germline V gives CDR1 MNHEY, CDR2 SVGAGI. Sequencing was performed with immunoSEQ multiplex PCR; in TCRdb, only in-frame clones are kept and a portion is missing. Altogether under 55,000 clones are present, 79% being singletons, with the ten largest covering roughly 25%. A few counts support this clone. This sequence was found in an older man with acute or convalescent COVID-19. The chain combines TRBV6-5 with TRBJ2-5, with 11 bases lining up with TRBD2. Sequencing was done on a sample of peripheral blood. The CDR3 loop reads CASSQTSGVQETQYF. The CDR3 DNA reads TGTGCCAGCAGCCAGACTAGCGGGGTACAAGAGACCCAGTACTTC.